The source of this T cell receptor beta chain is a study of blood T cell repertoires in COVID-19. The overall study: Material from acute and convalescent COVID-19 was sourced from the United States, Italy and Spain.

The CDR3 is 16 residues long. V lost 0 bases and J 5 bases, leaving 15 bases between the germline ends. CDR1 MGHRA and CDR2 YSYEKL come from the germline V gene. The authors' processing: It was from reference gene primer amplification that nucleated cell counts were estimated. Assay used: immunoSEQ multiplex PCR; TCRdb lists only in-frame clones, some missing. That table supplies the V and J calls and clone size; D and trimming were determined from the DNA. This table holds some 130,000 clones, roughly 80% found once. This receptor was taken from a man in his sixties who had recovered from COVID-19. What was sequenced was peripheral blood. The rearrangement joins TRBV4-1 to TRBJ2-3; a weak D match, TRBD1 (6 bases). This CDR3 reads CASSQDPRTVGDTQYF. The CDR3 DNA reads TGCGCCAGCAGCCAAGATCCGAGGACAGTCGGAGATACGCAGTATTTT.